This passage covers 10 T cell receptor beta chains from one sample sequenced in a study of control samples from healthy donors and cancer patients. Assay used: immunoSEQ multiplex PCR; TCRdb lists only in-frame clones, some missing. In the table there are 210,000 or so clones, around 93% of which are singletons. Sequencing used blood. The origin of the receptors is a young man in good health.

The chain joins TRBV6-5 to TRBJ2-7; D may be TRBD2 (5 bases). This CDR3 region has 13 residues. V was shortened by 6 bases and J by 0 bases, with 9 bases between the two germline ends. From germline, CDR1 is MNHEY and CDR2 SVGAGI. The CDR3 DNA sequence: TGTGCCAGCAGGACGGGGAGCTCCTACGAGCAGTACTTC. Amino acid sequence: CASRTGSSYEQYF.

The chain is built from TRBV10-3 and TRBJ2-7, with D possibly matching TRBD2 (6 bases). Germline CDR1 reads ENHRY; CDR2 reads SYGVKD. V was pared by 9 bases and J by 5 bases, with 29 bases between. CDR3 length: 17 residues. CDR3 loop: CAISSTQSPSRGDEQYF. The CDR3 nucleotides read TGTGCCATTAGTTCGACACAGTCCCCTTCCCGCGGGGACGAGCAGTACTTC.

This clone was detected once. DNA of the CDR3: TGTGCCAGCAGCCAAGATCACCAGGGGGTAGTCGCTGGGGCCAACGTCCTGACTTTC. This translates into CASSQDHQGVVAGANVLTF. The chain recombines TRBV4-2 with TRBJ2-6, with 7 bases that match TRBD1. The J segment lost 2 bases and the V segment lost 0 bases, leaving 10 bases of the junction unmatched. Germline V gives CDR1 LGHNA, CDR2 YNFKEQ. The CDR3 runs to 19 residues.

The J gene is TRBJ2-3, the V gene TRBV9; 12 nucleotides match TRBD2. From germline, CDR1 is SGDLS and CDR2 YYNGEE. V trimming: 0 bases; J trimming: 6 bases; junction bases outside the gene matches: 5. This CDR3 spans 16 amino acids. This CDR3 reads CASSVELAGGRDTQYF. The DNA for the CDR3 is TGTGCCAGCAGCGTAGAACTAGCGGGGGGAAGGGATACGCAGTATTTT.

The chain recombines TRBV5-1 with TRBJ1-3; D not resolved. Trimming stripped 2 bases from V and 0 bases from J, with 6 bases between. The CDR3 is 14 amino acids. Germline V gene lookup returns CDR1 SGHRS and CDR2 YFSETQ. CDR3: CASSFGVSGNTIYF. CDR3 coding DNA: TGCGCCAGCAGCTTCGGGGTCTCTGGAAACACCATATATTTT.

The V and J genes are TRBV19 and TRBJ2-3, with D possibly matching TRBD2 (6 bases). This CDR3 has 14 amino acids. The V end lost 7 bases, the J end lost 1 base, and 12 bases lay between the germline ends. Per germline, CDR1 LNHDA and CDR2 SQIVND (reference sequence). CDR3 bases: TGTGCCAGTATGGCGGGGTCGGGCACAGATACGCAGTATTTT. It translates to CASMAGSGTDTQYF.

The rearrangement joins TRBV5-1 to TRBJ1-6; D ambiguous. Germline CDR1 reads SGHRS; CDR2 reads YFSETQ. CDR3 size: 15 residues. Trimming stripped 0 bases from V and 6 bases from J, with 10 bases between. CDR3 sequence: CASSLAGVGNSPLHF. Here the CDR3 DNA reads TGCGCCAGCAGCTTGGCGGGAGTGGGTAATTCACCCCTCCACTTT. The full variable domain, completed using reference TRBV5-1 and TRBJ1-6, is KAGVTQTPRYLIKTRGQQVTLSCSPISGHRSVSWYQQTPGQGLQFLFEYFSETQRNKGNFPGRFSGRQFSNSRSEMNVSTLELGDSALYLCASSLAGVGNSPLHFGNGTRLTVT.

V gene TRBV9 combines with J gene TRBJ2-3, with 9 bases identical to TRBD2. CDR1 and CDR2 (germline): SGDLS, YYNGEE. This CDR3 spans 15 amino acids. V trimming: 3 bases; J trimming: 4 bases; junction bases outside the gene matches: 6. CDR3 nucleotide sequence: TGTGCCAGCAGCGGGGGCGGGGGGGCCTCAGATACGCAGTATTTT. Translating it yields CASSGGGGASDTQYF. Full variable domain (missing parts from reference TRBV9 and TRBJ2-3): DSGVTQTPKHLITATGQRVTLRCSPRSGDLSVYWYQQSLDQGLQFLIQYYNGEERAKGNILERFSAQQFPDLHSELNLSSLELGDSALYFCASSGGGGASDTQYFGPGTRLTVL.

The chain has TRBV18 and TRBJ1-2; D possibly corresponds to TRBD1 (5 bases). The CDR3 has 17 residues. The V gene's germline CDR1 is KGHSH and CDR2 LQKENI. V lost 0 bases and J 5 bases, leaving 19 bases between the germline ends. CDR3 sequence reads: CASSPPDSGPGGYGYTF. CDR3 coding DNA: TGTGCCAGCTCACCACCGGATTCGGGACCGGGGGGTTATGGCTACACCTTC.

V is TRBV19 and J is TRBJ1-5; no clear D. This CDR3 spans 14 amino acids. V was clipped by 0 bases and J by 1 base, with 4 bases between them. Germline lookup yields CDR1 LNHDA and CDR2 SQIVND (reference sequence). CDR3 in DNA: TGTGCCAGTAGTATAGATGGGAGCAATCAGCCCCAGCATTTT. It yields the protein CASSIDGSNQPQHF.